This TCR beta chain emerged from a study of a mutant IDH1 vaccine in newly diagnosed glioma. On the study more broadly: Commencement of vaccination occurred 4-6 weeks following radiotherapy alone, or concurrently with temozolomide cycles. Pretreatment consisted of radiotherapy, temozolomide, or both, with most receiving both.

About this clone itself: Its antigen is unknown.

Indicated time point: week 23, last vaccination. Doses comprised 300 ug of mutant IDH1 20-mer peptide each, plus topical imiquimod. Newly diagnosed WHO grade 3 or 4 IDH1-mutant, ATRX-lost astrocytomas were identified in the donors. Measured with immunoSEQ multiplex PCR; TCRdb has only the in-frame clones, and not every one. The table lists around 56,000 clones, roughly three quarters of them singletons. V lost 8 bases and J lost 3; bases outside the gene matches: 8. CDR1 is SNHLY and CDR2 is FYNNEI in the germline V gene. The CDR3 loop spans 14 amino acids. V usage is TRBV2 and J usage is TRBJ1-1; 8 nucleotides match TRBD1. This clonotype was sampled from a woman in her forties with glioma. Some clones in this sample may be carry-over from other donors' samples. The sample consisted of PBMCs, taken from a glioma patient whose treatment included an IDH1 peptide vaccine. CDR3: CASEDRGLDTEAFF. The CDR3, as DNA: TGTGCCAGCGAAGACAGGGGATTGGACACTGAAGCTTTCTTT.